What follows are 13 T cell receptor beta chains derived from one specimen sequenced in a study of cytomegalovirus exposure and HLA in healthy donors. Primers: 60 Vbeta forward and 13 Jbeta reverse. The repertoire was sequenced with immunoSEQ multiplex PCR; TCRdb's copy has only in-frame clones and lacks some. The repertoire holds 120,000 to 150,000 clones, with around a tenth as singletons. The material sequenced was PBMCs. Every receptor here comes from a male donor in good health and CMV-seronegative.

This clone was counted only a few times. V gene TRBV7-2 combines with J gene TRBJ1-1; 7 bases fit TRBD1. V lost 3 bases to trimming and J lost 2 bases; unmatched junction nucleotides: 3. The CDR3 is 14 residues long. CDR1 and CDR2 (germline): SGHTA, FQGNSA. CDR3 coding DNA: TGTGCCAGCAGCTTTACAGGGGTTAACACTGAAGCTTTCTTT. It translates to CASSFTGVNTEAFF.

This clone was seen a handful of times. The chain couples TRBV27 to TRBJ2-2, with 8 positions matching TRBD1. V shed 3 bases, J shed 7 bases, and the junction held 4 bases outside the gene matches. The CDR3 sequence is 14 residues long. The germline V gene has CDR1 MNHEY and CDR2 SMNVEV (reference sequence). CDR3 amino acids: CASSFQGANGELFF. CDR3 DNA sequence: TGTGCCAGCAGTTTTCAGGGGGCGAACGGGGAGCTGTTTTTT.

Only a few counts were recorded for this clone. The genes are TRBV19 and TRBJ1-2; 8 nucleotides align to TRBD1. Trimming removed 6 bases from V and 4 bases from J; junction bases left unmatched: 4. CDR1 is LNHDA and CDR2 is SQIVND in the germline V gene (reference sequence). The CDR3 is 13 amino acids. In DNA, the CDR3 is TGTGCCAGTAGCGACAGGGGAGTCTATGGCTACACCTTC. Translation gives CASSDRGVYGYTF.

This sequence joins TRBV11-2 and TRBJ2-7, with 8 nucleotides matching TRBD1. The CDR3 contains 15 residues. The V gene end was trimmed by 1 base and the J gene end by 3 bases; junction bases not matched to a gene: 5. The V gene's germline CDR1 is SGHAT and CDR2 FQNNGV. The CDR3 sequence: CASSLAGGLVYEQYF. The CDR3 DNA reads as TGTGCCAGCAGCTTAGCAGGGGGCCTAGTCTACGAGCAGTACTTC. The full variable domain, with the rest looked up from reference TRBV11-2 and TRBJ2-7, is EAGVAQSPRYKIIEKRQSVAFWCNPISGHATLYWYQQILGQGPKLLIQFQNNGVVDDSQLPKDRFSAERLKGVDSTLKIQPAKLEDSAVYLCASSLAGGLVYEQYFGPGTRLTVT.

The rearrangement joins TRBV19 to TRBJ1-1; D is ambiguous. The CDR3 contains 13 residues. Trimming left V 3 bases short and J 4 bases short, with 9 bases between. Looked up from germline, CDR1 is LNHDA and CDR2 is SQIVND (reference sequence). The CDR3 here is CASSITESTEAFF. CDR3 DNA sequence: TGTGCCAGTAGTATTACCGAGAGCACTGAAGCTTTCTTT.

This chain joins TRBV5-1 and TRBJ2-1; D call uncertain. The germline CDR1 and CDR2 sequences are SGHRS and YFSETQ. Trimming removed 0 bases at V and 5 bases at J, with 9 bases between. The CDR3 spans 14 residues. The CDR3, as DNA: TGCGCCAGCAGCTTGGCCCGAGGTGACAATGAGCAGTTCTTC. This sequence encodes CASSLARGDNEQFF. The full variable domain, in which reference TRBV5-1 and TRBJ2-1 provide the parts outside the CDR3, is KAGVTQTPRYLIKTRGQQVTLSCSPISGHRSVSWYQQTPGQGLQFLFEYFSETQRNKGNFPGRFSGRQFSNSRSEMNVSTLELGDSALYLCASSLARGDNEQFFGPGTRLTVL.

The chain employs TRBV19 and TRBJ1-6; perhaps TRBD1 as D (6 bases). The CDR3 runs 15 residues. Germline values: CDR1 LNHDA, CDR2 SQIVND (reference sequence). Deletions cut 1 base from V and 7 bases from J, with 11 bases between. This CDR3 is CASSIVGQRNSPLHF. CDR3 sequence (DNA): TGTGCCAGTAGTATAGTCGGACAGCGAAATTCACCCCTCCACTTT.

The CDR3 sequence: CASSPGGPNTEAFF. As DNA, the CDR3 is TGTGCCAGTAGTCCAGGGGGCCCGAACACTGAAGCTTTCTTT. The chain recombines TRBV19 with TRBJ1-1; TRBD1 aligns across 8 bases. V dropped 5 bases and J dropped 1; count of bases not matched to a gene: 3. Germline-derived CDR1 and CDR2 are LNHDA and SQIVND (reference sequence). CDR3 length: 14 amino acids.

The chain combines TRBV6-1 with TRBJ2-4; possibly TRBD1 for D (7 bases). The V end was cut by 5 bases, the J end by 0 bases, with 11 bases between. The CDR3 runs to 15 residues. Looked up from germline, CDR1 is MNHNS and CDR2 is SASEGT. CDR3 sequence: CASSPGGLAKNIQYF. In nucleotides, the CDR3 is TGTGCCAGCAGTCCAGGGGGGTTAGCCAAAAACATTCAGTACTTC.

This clone was detected a few times. J is TRBJ2-3 and V is TRBV27; D remains ambiguous. The CDR3 loop spans 13 amino acids. V dropped 10 bases and J dropped 0 bases, with 11 bases sitting between them. The germline gives CDR1 MNHEY, CDR2 SMNVEV (reference sequence). As DNA, the CDR3 is TGTGCCACCCGATGGGCAAGCACAGATACGCAGTATTTT. It translates to CATRWASTDTQYF.

This clone was counted between two and nine times. J is TRBJ2-7 and V is TRBV18, with 7 positions matching TRBD2. From germline, CDR1 is KGHSH and CDR2 LQKENI. The CDR3 contains 15 residues. J gave up 2 bases and V 3 bases, and 7 bases lay outside the gene matches. In DNA, the CDR3 is TGTGCCAGCTCACCTGGGGGGGTTCTCACCTACGAGCAGTACTTC. It specifies CASSPGGVLTYEQYF.

This clone has only a few counts. The V gene is TRBV11-2, the J gene TRBJ2-1; 8 bases are a match to TRBD2. The germline V gene has CDR1 SGHAT and CDR2 FQNNGV. V lost 0 bases and J lost 10; bases outside the gene matches: 17. The CDR3 has 18 amino acids. CDR3 region: CASSLDRYGGAGQEEQFF. CDR3 nucleotides: TGTGCCAGCAGCTTAGATCGTTACGGGGGGGCAGGGCAGGAGGAGCAGTTCTTC.

This clone was counted between two and nine times. The chain has TRBV28 and TRBJ1-2; possibly TRBD1 for D (6 bases). V was trimmed by 6 bases and J by 4 bases, leaving 12 bases between them. The CDR3 is 13 residues long. Germline values: CDR1 MDHEN, CDR2 SYDVKM. CDR3 amino acids: CASRLQGSYGYTF. In DNA form, the CDR3 reads TGTGCCAGCAGACTACAGGGCTCCTATGGCTACACCTTC.